The clone carrying this T cell receptor beta chain has ten or more counts. What it binds is not known. These data are taken from a study of Graves' ophthalmopathy and Graves' hyperthyroidism. Study-wide points: In predicting ophthalmopathy progression, the model reached around 66% sensitivity and around 72% specificity. A 13-signature model separated ophthalmopathy from stable hyperthyroidism, 87.88% sensitivity, approximately 84% specificity. A majority of expanded thyroid clonotypes exceeding 0.001 frequency were likewise present in blood.

Germline CDR1 SNHLY, CDR2 FYNNEI. The CDR3 extends over 14 amino acids. J was trimmed by 5 bases and V by 7 bases; bases with no gene match: 9. The TCR beta CDR3 regions underwent amplification from RNA transcripts. First-round RT-PCR employed HTBI primers, with a second-round multiplex PCR after it. TCRdb analysed the multiplex PCR reads with MiXCR anew, one entry per CDR3 protein. The repertoire holds 650,000 to 900,000 distinct CDR3 sequences, with 40% as singletons. Moderate-to-severe activity, CAS ≥3, NOSPECS ≥4 and a duration under 3 months were seen in donors with ophthalmopathy. This TCR was recovered from an adult man with Graves' ophthalmopathy. The rearrangement joins TRBV2 to TRBJ2-5; 8 bases are a match to TRBD1. The sequenced sample was peripheral blood. DNA for the CDR3: TGTGCCAGCACCGACAGGGGCAACGGGGAGACCCAGTACTTC. This translates into CASTDRGNGETQYF.